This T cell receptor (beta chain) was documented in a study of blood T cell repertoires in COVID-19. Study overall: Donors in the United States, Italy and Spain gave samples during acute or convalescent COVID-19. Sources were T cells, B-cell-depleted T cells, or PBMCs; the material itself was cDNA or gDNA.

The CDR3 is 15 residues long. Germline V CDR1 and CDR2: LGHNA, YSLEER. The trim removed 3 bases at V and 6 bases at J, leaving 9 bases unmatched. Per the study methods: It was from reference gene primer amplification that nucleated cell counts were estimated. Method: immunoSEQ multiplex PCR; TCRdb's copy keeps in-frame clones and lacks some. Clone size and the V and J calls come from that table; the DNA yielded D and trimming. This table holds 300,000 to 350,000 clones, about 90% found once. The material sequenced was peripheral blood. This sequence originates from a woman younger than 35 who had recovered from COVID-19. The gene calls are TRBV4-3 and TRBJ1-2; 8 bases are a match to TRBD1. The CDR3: CASSHPGQGVHGYTF. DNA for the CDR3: TGCGCCAGCAGCCACCCAGGACAGGGCGTCCATGGCTACACCTTC.